This T cell receptor (beta chain) originates from a study of tumor-infiltrating lymphocytes in primary liver carcinoma. In the study overall: Among the tumors, stages were T1-T3 N0M0 and sizes about 4.2 to 10 cm.

General study results and limits: Researchers found tumor-adjacent and tumor-blood pairs overlapped less than tumor region pairs.

This clonotype turned up a few times. The antigen remains undetermined. V was shortened by 5 bases and J by 7 bases, with 18 bases between the two germline ends. CDR3 length equals 15 residues. The germline V gene encodes CDR1 MDHEN and CDR2 SYDVKM. With around 490 ng total RNA as template and a constant-region primer, TCR beta cDNA was made. TCR beta libraries came from three nested multiplex PCR rounds using slightly modified ARM-PCR. Both of the initial two PCR rounds ran for about 11 cycles and employed TRBV1-TRBV30 forward primers alongside a C-beta reverse primer. TCRdb re-analysed the multiplex PCR reads in MiXCR, keeping a single row per CDR3 protein. The data show about 200,000 distinct CDR3 sequences, approximately 65% seen once. For blood RNA, unsorted whole blood served as the source, and germline DNA was extracted too.

This TCR was sampled from a woman in her sixties or seventies with primary liver carcinoma and hepatitis B virus infection. Specimen: peripheral blood. The chain has TRBV28 and TRBJ1-5; D remains ambiguous. CDR3 sequence (DNA): TGTGCCAGCAGTCCTACAAACGGGCCCCACCAGCCCCAGCATTTT. Its protein is CASSPTNGPHQPQHF.